These 24 T cell receptor beta chains share one sample of origin, sequenced in a study of STAT5B mutations in CD4+ large granular lymphocyte leukemia (dated by TCRdb to between 2021 and 2022). The library was built by means of the immunoSEQ multiplex PCR assay. TCRdb holds this immuneACCESS table with in-frame rearrangements only. Some clones are missing; in checked studies, unresolved V genes explain under half, and the rest has no known cause. Within this sample are some 38,000 clones, with around 75% of them counted one time only. 0.45% to 0.55% of the sample is taken by the ten largest. The specimen was CD4+ T cells from blood buffy coats. Source of these receptors: a human donor in good health.

This clone occurred a few times. The V call is TRBV5-1, the J call TRBJ1-3; tentatively, D is TRBD1 (6 bases). Trimming shortened V by 0 bases and J by 3 bases, and 13 bases separated the two germline ends. In germline, CDR1 is SGHRS, CDR2 YFSETQ. There are 16 residues in the CDR3. DNA of the CDR3: TGCGCCAGCAGCTTGGCAGACAGGCTTTATGGAAACACCATATATTTT. Its translation: CASSLADRLYGNTIYF.

This clone was detected once. DNA for the CDR3: TGCGCCAGCAGCTTGGGGGGCAGTGAGGGTGAGCAGTTCTTC. This translates into CASSLGGSEGEQFF. J is TRBJ2-1 and V is TRBV5-1; TRBD1 or TRBD2 may be the D gene (5 bases each). Germline V CDR1 and CDR2: SGHRS, YFSETQ. The CDR3 length is 14 residues. Trimming removed 0 bases at V and 9 bases at J, with 13 bases between.

The V call is TRBV10-3, the J call TRBJ2-3, with TRBD2 identical over 14 bases. The germline gives CDR1 ENHRY, CDR2 SYGVKD. J lost 4 bases, V lost 4 bases, and 10 bases had no gene match. The CDR3 has 18 amino acids. The CDR3 DNA is TGTGCCATCAGTGCATCCGGACTAGCGGGGGGAAGGGCAGATACGCAGTATTTT. It specifies CAISASGLAGGRADTQYF.

CDR3 protein: CASSLSLADTQYF. The CDR3 DNA follows: TGTGCCAGCAGCTTGTCGTTGGCAGATACGCAGTATTTT. The gene calls are TRBV5-6 and TRBJ2-3, with D hard to call. The CDR3 covers 13 residues. V was shortened by 1 base and J by 4 bases, with 7 bases between the two germline ends. Germline V gene lookup returns CDR1 SGHDT and CDR2 YYEEEE.

The V gene is TRBV7-3, the J gene TRBJ2-5, with D tentatively TRBD2 (5 bases). Trimming took 2 bases from V and 5 from J, leaving 15 bases between them. The CDR3 is 15 residues long. Germline CDR1 SGHTA, CDR2 FQGTGA. The CDR3 region is CASSLRGLEMETQYF. The CDR3 nucleotides read TGTGCCAGCAGCTTACGGGGTCTAGAGATGGAGACCCAGTACTTC.

This chain uses TRBV7-9 with TRBJ2-1; D perhaps matches TRBD2 (6 bases). V lost 2 bases to trimming and J lost 4 bases, with 15 bases between them. CDR3 size: 16 residues. Germline V gives CDR1 SEHNR, CDR2 FQNEAQ (reference sequence). The chain's CDR3 is CASSLNLRGPYNEQFF. DNA of the CDR3: TGTGCCAGCAGCTTAAACCTGCGGGGACCATACAATGAGCAGTTCTTC.

V and J are TRBV7-6 and TRBJ2-5; D remains unclear. V was cut by 6 bases and J by 0 bases, with 2 bases left in between. There are 11 residues in the CDR3. Per germline, CDR1 SGHVS and CDR2 FNYEAQ. The DNA for the CDR3 is TGTGCCAGCAGTTACCAAGAGACCCAGTACTTC. Protein sequence: CASSYQETQYF.

V and J are TRBV13 and TRBJ2-3, with 15 positions matching TRBD2. The CDR3 spans 18 residues. V gave up 5 bases and J gave up 6 bases; unmatched junction bases: 12. Germline V gives CDR1 PRHDT, CDR2 FYEKMQ (reference sequence). The CDR3 region is CASSAGLAGGLEGDTQYF. Here the CDR3 DNA reads TGTGCCAGCAGCGCGGGACTAGCGGGAGGTCTCGAGGGGGATACGCAGTATTTT.

The gene calls are TRBV10-3 and TRBJ2-3, with 7 bases lining up with TRBD2. V lost 5 bases to trimming and J lost 4 bases; unmatched junction nucleotides: 9. Per the germline V gene, CDR1 is ENHRY and CDR2 is SYGVKD. The CDR3 is made up of 15 amino acids. The CDR3 here is CAISSREIDADTQYF. The CDR3 DNA reads TGTGCCATCAGTTCGCGGGAGATAGACGCAGATACGCAGTATTTT.

With respect to this clone: The junction departs from germline at one end; a sequencing error may be responsible. V usage is TRBV20-1 and J usage is TRBJ2-1, with D possibly TRBD2 on 5 matching bases. There are 10 residues in the CDR3. Per the germline V gene, CDR1 is DFQATT and CDR2 is SNEGSKA (reference sequence). The CDR3 DNA follows: TGCAGTGCTAGCCGGGGATCTGGGGTCTTC. Encoded protein: CSASRGSGVF.

The V and J genes are TRBV7-9 and TRBJ1-2; 8 positions agree with TRBD1. After removal of 7 bases from V and 4 bases from J, the junction contained 8 bases not matched to a gene. Germline loops: CDR1 SEHNR, CDR2 FQNEAQ (reference sequence). The CDR3 is made up of 14 amino acids. The CDR3, as DNA: TGTGCCAGCATCCAGGGGGCGGGGGTCTATGGCTACACCTTC. Amino acids: CASIQGAGVYGYTF.

This chain links TRBV27 with TRBJ2-7, with a possible D match to TRBD2 (6 bases). With 5 bases removed from V and 1 base from J, the gap between germline ends came to 15 bases. In germline, CDR1 is MNHEY, CDR2 SMNVEV (reference sequence). This CDR3 is built from 15 residues. CDR3 protein: CASSSQGTGSYEQYF. DNA of the CDR3: TGTGCCAGCAGTAGCCAAGGGACTGGGTCCTACGAGCAGTACTTC.

The chain recombines TRBV12-5 with TRBJ1-3; D perhaps matches TRBD1 (6 bases). The CDR3 is made up of 14 amino acids. V was trimmed by 1 base and J by 2 bases, leaving 6 bases between them. Germline loops: CDR1 LGHNT, CDR2 FRNRAP. The CDR3 spells CASGLGQAGNTIYF. The CDR3 nucleotides read TGTGCTAGTGGTTTGGGACAGGCTGGAAACACCATATATTTT. The whole variable domain, remainder taken from reference TRBV12-5 and TRBJ1-3, is DARVTQTPRHKVTEMGQEVTMRCQPILGHNTVFWYRQTMMQGLELLAYFRNRAPLDDSGMPKDRFSAEMPDATLATLKIQPSEPRDSAVYFCASGLGQAGNTIYFGEGSWLTVV.

The rearrangement uses TRBV5-8 and TRBJ2-2; no firm D call. The V gene lost 0 bases and the J gene lost 4 bases, with 4 bases spanning the gap. The CDR3 consists of 13 residues. Germline V gives CDR1 SGHTS, CDR2 YDEGEE. Written as DNA, the CDR3 is TGTGCCAGCAGCTTGGACTCCACCGGGGAGCTGTTTTTT. As protein: CASSLDSTGELFF. Full variable domain (missing parts from reference TRBV5-8 and TRBJ2-2): EAGVTQSPTHLIKTRGQQATLRCSPISGHTSVYWYQQALGLGLQFLLWYDEGEERNRGNFPPRFSGRQFPNYSSELNVNALELEDSALYLCASSLDSTGELFFGEGSRLTVL.

The gene calls are TRBV7-8 and TRBJ1-2; D uncertain. V was clipped by 5 bases and J by 2 bases, with 9 bases between them. Germline lookup yields CDR1 SGHVS and CDR2 FQNEAQ. This CDR3 is built from 13 residues. The CDR3 DNA reads TGTGCCAGCAGCACCCCCTCCAACTATGGCTACACCTTC. Residues: CASSTPSNYGYTF.

The rearrangement joins TRBV6-1 to TRBJ1-1; D is unclear. V lost 5 bases to trimming and J lost 5 bases, with 15 bases between them. The CDR3 totals 14 residues. The V gene's germline CDR1 is MNHNS and CDR2 SASEGT. In DNA, the CDR3 is TGTGCCAGCAGTTTAACCCGTGGTGATACTGAAGCTTTCTTT. Translating gives CASSLTRGDTEAFF.

This chain links TRBV6-6 with TRBJ1-5, with 12 bases that match TRBD1. Germline V gives CDR1 MNHNY, CDR2 SVGAGI (reference sequence). Unmatched junction bases numbered 3, after V lost 8 bases and J lost 7 bases. CDR3 size: 13 residues. In nucleotides, the CDR3 is TGTGCCAGCGGGACAGGGGGCTGGCAGCCCCAGCATTTT. Its translation: CASGTGGWQPQHF.

V usage is TRBV10-3 and J usage is TRBJ1-3, with D perhaps TRBD1 (6 bases). V lost 7 bases to trimming and J lost 0 bases, with 13 bases between them. Germline loops: CDR1 ENHRY, CDR2 SYGVKD. CDR3 size: 15 residues. CDR3 coding DNA: TGTGCCATCACTAACCGGGACAACTCTGGAAACACCATATATTTT. The encoded protein is CAITNRDNSGNTIYF.

The genes are TRBV29-1 and TRBJ1-1, with a weak D call TRBD1 (5 bases). The germline V gene encodes CDR1 SQVTM and CDR2 ANQGSEA. CDR3 length: 14 amino acids. Trimming cost V 5 bases and J 8 bases, with 21 bases left between them. Here the CDR3 reads CSVLRGGVRTEAFF. The DNA for the CDR3 is TGCAGCGTTCTCCGTGGGGGGGTCAGGACGGAAGCTTTCTTT.

This clone came up once. This chain connects TRBV9 to TRBJ2-5; D remains unclear. V lost 3 bases and J lost 2, with 8 bases in between. The CDR3 covers 13 residues. Germline values: CDR1 SGDLS, CDR2 YYNGEE. The CDR3 sequence is CASSAGGQETQYF. The CDR3 nucleotides read TGTGCCAGCAGCGCCGGTGGGCAAGAGACCCAGTACTTC.

The gene calls are TRBV7-2 and TRBJ2-7; possibly TRBD2 for D (6 bases). The CDR3 runs 13 residues. V was clipped by 3 bases and J by 2 bases, with 8 bases between them. Germline V gives CDR1 SGHTA, CDR2 FQGNSA. CDR3 amino acids: CASSLEGTYEQYF. The CDR3 coding sequence is TGTGCCAGCAGCTTGGAGGGGACCTACGAGCAGTACTTC.

The chain recombines TRBV29-1 with TRBJ2-7, with TRBD2 matching over 10 bases. This CDR3 has 12 residues. From germline, CDR1 is SQVTM and CDR2 ANQGSEA. The V segment lost 7 bases and the J segment 3 bases; nucleotides outside the gene matches: 3. The CDR3 region is CSGRTSGYEQYF. CDR3 bases: TGCAGCGGTCGGACTAGCGGCTACGAGCAGTACTTC.

The sample holds one count of this clone. V and J are TRBV28 and TRBJ2-7; 8 nucleotides agree with TRBD2. This CDR3 region has 11 residues. Germline V CDR1 and CDR2: MDHEN, SYDVKM. Trimming removed 2 bases from V and 13 bases from J; junction bases left unmatched: 4. Here the CDR3 reads CASSLQREKYF. The CDR3 nucleotides are TGTGCCAGCAGTTTACAGCGGGAGAAATACTTC.

The chain uses TRBV27 and TRBJ2-1; D is unresolved. The CDR3 extends over 13 amino acids. V lost 2 bases and J 7 bases, leaving 9 bases between the germline ends. CDR1 and CDR2 from the germline V gene are MNHEY and SMNVEV (reference sequence). This CDR3 is CASSLRAWNEQFF. As DNA, the CDR3 is TGTGCCAGCAGTTTACGGGCGTGGAATGAGCAGTTCTTC.